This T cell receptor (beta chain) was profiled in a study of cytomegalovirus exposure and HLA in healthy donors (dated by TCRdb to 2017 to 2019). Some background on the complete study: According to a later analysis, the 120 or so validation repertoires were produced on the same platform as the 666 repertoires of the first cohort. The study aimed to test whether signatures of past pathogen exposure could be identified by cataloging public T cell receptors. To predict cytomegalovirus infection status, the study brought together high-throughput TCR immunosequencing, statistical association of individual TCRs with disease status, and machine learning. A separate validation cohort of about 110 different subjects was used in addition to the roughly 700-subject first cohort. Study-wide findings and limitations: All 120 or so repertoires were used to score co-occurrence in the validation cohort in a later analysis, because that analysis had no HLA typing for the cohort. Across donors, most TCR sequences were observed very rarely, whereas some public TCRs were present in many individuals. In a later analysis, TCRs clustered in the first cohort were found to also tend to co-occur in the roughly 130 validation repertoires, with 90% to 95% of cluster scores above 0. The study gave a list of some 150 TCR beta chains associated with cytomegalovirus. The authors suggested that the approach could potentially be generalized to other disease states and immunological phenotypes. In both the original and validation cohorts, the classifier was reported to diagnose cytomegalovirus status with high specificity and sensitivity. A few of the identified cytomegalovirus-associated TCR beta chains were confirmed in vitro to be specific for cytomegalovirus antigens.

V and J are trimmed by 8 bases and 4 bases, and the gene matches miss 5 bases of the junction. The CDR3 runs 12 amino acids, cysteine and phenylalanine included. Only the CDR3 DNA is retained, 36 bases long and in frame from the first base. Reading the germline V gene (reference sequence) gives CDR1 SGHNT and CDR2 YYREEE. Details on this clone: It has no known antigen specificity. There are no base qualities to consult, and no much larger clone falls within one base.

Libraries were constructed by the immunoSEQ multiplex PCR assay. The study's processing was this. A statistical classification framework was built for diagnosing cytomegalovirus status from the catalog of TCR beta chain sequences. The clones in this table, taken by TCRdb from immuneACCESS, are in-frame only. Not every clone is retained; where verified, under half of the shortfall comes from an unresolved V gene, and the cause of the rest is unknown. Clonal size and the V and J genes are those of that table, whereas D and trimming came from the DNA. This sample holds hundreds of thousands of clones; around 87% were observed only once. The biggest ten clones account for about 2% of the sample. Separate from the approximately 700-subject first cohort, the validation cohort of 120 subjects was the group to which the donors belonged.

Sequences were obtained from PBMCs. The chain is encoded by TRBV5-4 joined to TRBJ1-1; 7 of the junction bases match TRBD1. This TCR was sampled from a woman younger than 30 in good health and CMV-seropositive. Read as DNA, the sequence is TGTGCCAGTCAGGGGGTTGGCACTGAAGCTTTCTTT. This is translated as CASQGVGTEAFF.